This T cell receptor beta chain originates from a study of blood T cell repertoires in COVID-19. Study as a whole: Nucleic acid was either cDNA or gDNA, and it came from T cells, B-cell-depleted T cells, or PBMCs.

Original handling: It was from reference gene primer amplification that nucleated cell counts were estimated. Some clones are missing from TCRdb's copy, which holds only in-frame ones; the method was immunoSEQ multiplex PCR. Clone size and V and J calls were adopted from that table, with D and trimming inferred from the DNA. The sample consists of roughly 150,000 clones, less than 85% of them appearing once. The V segment lost 4 bases and the J segment 5 bases; nucleotides outside the gene matches: 8. The germline CDR1 and CDR2 sequences are SGDLS and YYNGEE. There are 15 residues in the CDR3. This sequence joins TRBV9 and TRBJ2-5; 10 positions agree with TRBD2. This receptor was taken from a woman in her fifties or sixties with COVID-19, enrolled during active disease. The sequenced sample was peripheral blood. This CDR3 reads CASSFRAGGAETQYF. CDR3 DNA: TGTGCCAGCAGCTTCCGAGCGGGGGGGGCTGAGACCCAGTACTTC.